Sequencing of this TCR beta chain was carried out in a study of T cells in Graves' hyperthyroidism and ophthalmopathy. The study's findings and limits: The model identified upcoming ophthalmopathy a median about six months ahead of onset. Peripheral blood also featured most of the thyroid clonotypes expanded above 0.001.

Ten or more counts support this clonotype. Its antigen is as yet unknown. The source material, RNA transcripts, was used to amplify TCR beta CDR3 regions. In the first-round RT-PCR of the TCR CDR3, the HTBI primer set was used. One entry per CDR3 protein, called by TCRdb with MiXCR from the multiplex PCR reads. The sample gives 300,000 to 450,000 distinct CDR3 sequences, around 15% of which show up once; around a fifth is in the top ten. Each person with ophthalmopathy scored at least 3 on the Clinical Activity Score, reached NOSPECS grade 4 or higher, and had been ill under 3 months. Clinical symptoms, serum thyroxine, TRAb, thyroid ultrasound and orbital computed tomography informed diagnoses. The sequencing sample was made of blood. The sequence came from a woman in her 30s with Graves' ophthalmopathy.

This chain's CDR3 is CASSWVRAEAFF. The CDR3 DNA reads as TGTGCCAGCAGTTGGGTGAGGGCTGAAGCTTTCTTT. The chain uses TRBV28 and TRBJ1-1; D gene ambiguous. CDR1 and CDR2 from the germline V gene are MDHEN and SYDVKM. CDR3 length: 12 residues. The ends were cut back, 4 bases at V and 6 bases at J, with 9 bases in the middle.